A single sample is the source of the 24 T cell receptor beta chains below, sequenced in a study of blood T cell repertoires in COVID-19. TCRdb keeps only in-frame clones here, not all; method: immunoSEQ multiplex PCR. The sample lists 250,000 or so clones, 86% seen once, with about 12% in the top ten. The sample taken for sequencing was peripheral blood. These receptor sequences come from a man at least 80 years old with acute or convalescent COVID-19.

V gene TRBV6-1 combines with J gene TRBJ1-1; no clear D gene. Trimming removed 0 bases from V and 5 bases from J, with 7 bases in between. Germline CDR1 MNHNS, CDR2 SASEGT. The CDR3 is 13 residues long. Here the CDR3 DNA reads TGTGCCAGCAGTGAAGCCCGGGTTACTGAAGCTTTCTTT. This codes for CASSEARVTEAFF.

The chain recombines TRBV9 with TRBJ2-5, with 9 bases aligning to TRBD1. The V gene end was trimmed by 3 bases and the J gene end by 4 bases; junction bases not matched to a gene: 10. CDR3 length: 16 residues. CDR1 and CDR2 from the germline V gene are SGDLS and YYNGEE. CDR3 nucleotides: TGTGCCAGCAGCGCCGCCGGACAGGGGCGAACAGAGACCCAGTACTTC. This gives the protein CASSAAGQGRTETQYF. The full variable domain, completed using reference TRBV9 and TRBJ2-5, is DSGVTQTPKHLITATGQRVTLRCSPRSGDLSVYWYQQSLDQGLQFLIQYYNGEERAKGNILERFSAQQFPDLHSELNLSSLELGDSALYFCASSAAGQGRTETQYFGPGTRLLVL.

V is TRBV7-8 and J is TRBJ2-7; 13 bases fit TRBD2. CDR3 length: 16 amino acids. V lost 4 bases to trimming and J lost 0 bases; unmatched junction nucleotides: 3. Per the germline V gene, CDR1 is SGHVS and CDR2 is FQNEAQ. The CDR3 spells CASSWGLAGSSYEQYF. CDR3 DNA: TGTGCCAGCAGCTGGGGACTAGCGGGGAGCTCCTACGAGCAGTACTTC.

The chain has TRBV15 and TRBJ2-5, with a possible D match to TRBD2 (5 bases). Germline V lookup: CDR1 LNHNV, CDR2 YYDKDF (reference sequence). The CDR3 has 14 amino acids. With 3 bases removed from V and 5 bases from J, the gap between germline ends came to 13 bases. Written as DNA, the CDR3 is TGTGCCACCAGCAGCGGACTGACACCGGAGACCCAGTACTTC. Translating gives CATSSGLTPETQYF.

This clone has a single count. The V gene is TRBV5-1, the J gene TRBJ1-5, with TRBD1 identical over 7 bases. Germline V gene sequence: CDR1 SGHRS, CDR2 YFSETQ. Trimming at V came to 4 bases and at J to 9 bases, leaving 10 bases not matched to a gene. This CDR3 spans 14 amino acids. CDR3 protein: CASSPGDRAGPQHF. Written as DNA, the CDR3 is TGCGCCAGCAGCCCGGGAGACAGGGCTGGGCCCCAGCATTTT.

The CDR3 region is CASSKVQKLNYSNQPQHF. DNA of the CDR3: TGTGCCAGCAGCAAAGTACAGAAACTTAATTATAGCAATCAGCCCCAGCATTTT. The chain recombines TRBV21-1 with TRBJ1-5; the D call of TRBD1 is as the table states it, not checked on the DNA. TRBV21-1 is listed as a pseudogene. The CDR3 contains 18 residues.

This clone was recorded a few times. This chain joins TRBV6-5 and TRBJ1-1; D is unresolved. Germline V gene sequence: CDR1 MNHEY, CDR2 SVGAGI. This CDR3 region has 16 residues. The germline V and J ends were trimmed by 0 bases and 0 bases, with 11 bases remaining between them. The CDR3 coding sequence is TGTGCCAGCAGTTACTCGCGGAGGGTCATGAACACTGAAGCTTTCTTT. Protein: CASSYSRRVMNTEAFF.

The chain carries TRBV2 and TRBJ2-2; 7 bases agree with TRBD1. This CDR3 is 15 amino acids long. Germline V gene sequence: CDR1 SNHLY, CDR2 FYNNEI. Trimming at V came to 6 bases and at J to 0 bases, leaving 4 bases not matched to a gene. CDR3 DNA: TGTGCCAGCAGCCCCGGGACAGCGAACACCGGGGAGCTGTTTTTT. Its protein is CASSPGTANTGELFF.

The chain has TRBV4-1 and TRBJ2-5; D possibly corresponds to TRBD2 (6 bases). V was trimmed by 5 bases and J by 1 base, leaving 29 bases between them. Germline V gene data show CDR1 as MGHRA and CDR2 as YSYEKL. This CDR3 is 20 amino acids long. CDR3 region: CASSEKPGPTQRASQETQYF. CDR3 DNA sequence: TGCGCCAGCAGCGAAAAACCGGGACCCACGCAGCGGGCTAGCCAAGAGACCCAGTACTTC.

The rearrangement uses TRBV3-1 (or the pseudogene TRBV3-2) and TRBJ2-1, with 8 positions matching TRBD2. This CDR3 region has 13 residues. The germline V gene encodes CDR1 LGHDT and CDR2 YNNKEL (reference sequence). With 1 base clipped from V and 13 bases from J, the junction kept 6 bases outside the gene matches. The CDR3 nucleotides are TGTGCCAGCAGCCAAGTAAGCGGGGGCCACCAGTTCTTC. As protein: CASSQVSGGHQFF.

The rearrangement uses TRBV5-1 and TRBJ2-1; D is unresolved. CDR1 and CDR2 (germline): SGHRS, YFSETQ. The CDR3 extends over 16 amino acids. Trimming removed 3 bases from V and 0 bases from J, with 13 bases in between. In DNA form, the CDR3 reads TGCGCCAGCAGCTATCCGACCTCAGGCTCCTACAATGAGCAGTTCTTC. It codes for CASSYPTSGSYNEQFF. Based on the CDR3 plus reference TRBV5-1 and TRBJ2-1, the full variable domain is KAGVTQTPRYLIKTRGQQVTLSCSPISGHRSVSWYQQTPGQGLQFLFEYFSETQRNKGNFPGRFSGRQFSNSRSEMNVSTLELGDSALYLCASSYPTSGSYNEQFFGPGTRLTVL.

The V call is TRBV6-6, the J call TRBJ1-3; D possibly corresponds to TRBD1 (6 bases). CDR1 and CDR2 from the germline V gene are MNHNY and SVGAGI (reference sequence). There are 14 residues in the CDR3. Between the trimmed V and J ends, which lost 5 bases and 6 bases, there was a span of 14 bases. In nucleotides, the CDR3 is TGTGCCAGCAGTACAGGGCAAGACGAAAACACCATATATTTT. This gives the protein CASSTGQDENTIYF.

This sequence joins TRBV6-1 and TRBJ2-2; D is uncertain. The germline V gene encodes CDR1 MNHNS and CDR2 SASEGT. This CDR3 is built from 16 residues. With 0 bases removed from V and 0 bases from J, the gap between germline ends came to 8 bases. CDR3 sequence (DNA): TGTGCCAGCAGTGAAGCTTGGCAGACGAACACCGGGGAGCTGTTTTTT. This translates into CASSEAWQTNTGELFF.

In DNA form, the CDR3 reads TGTGCCAGCAGCCCTTGGACGGACTCTAATGAGCAGTTCTTC. Encoded protein: CASSPWTDSNEQFF. V gene TRBV7-3 combines with J gene TRBJ2-1; weak D call: TRBD2 (5 bases). CDR3 length equals 14 residues. Trimming stripped 5 bases from V and 7 bases from J, with 15 bases between. Germline CDR1 SGHTA, CDR2 FQGTGA.

The genes are TRBV28 and TRBJ1-4, with D possibly being TRBD1 (6 bases). Trimming cost V 6 bases and J 8 bases, with 19 bases left between them. This CDR3 is built from 15 residues. Germline V lookup: CDR1 MDHEN, CDR2 SYDVKM. The CDR3 coding sequence is TGTGCCAGCAGCTCGGACCCCGGGGGGGGCGAAAAACTGTTTTTT. This encodes CASSSDPGGGEKLFF.

This chain uses TRBV25-1 with TRBJ1-2; 8 bases fit TRBD1. V shed 1 base, J shed 3 bases, and the junction held 7 bases outside the gene matches. The germline V gene has CDR1 MGHDK and CDR2 SYGVNS. This CDR3 comprises 16 residues. CDR3 nucleotides: TGTGCCAGCAGTGAATCAAGGACAGGGTCCTACTATGGCTACACCTTC. Translating it yields CASSESRTGSYYGYTF.

The chain recombines TRBV10-3 with TRBJ2-7, with D possibly matching TRBD1 (5 bases). Germline CDR1 and CDR2: ENHRY and SYGVKD. This CDR3 comprises 16 residues. Trimming cost V 0 bases and J 1 base, with 13 bases left between them. The CDR3 DNA reads TGTGCCATCAGTGAGTCTGGGGCAGCCTTATCCTACGAGCAGTACTTC. Translated, it gives CAISESGAALSYEQYF.

V usage is TRBV3-1 (or the pseudogene TRBV3-2) and J usage is TRBJ2-2, with D maybe TRBD1 (5 bases). Trimming removed 1 base at V and 3 bases at J, with 9 bases between. The CDR3 extends over 15 amino acids. In germline, CDR1 is LGHDT, CDR2 YNNKEL (reference sequence). The CDR3 region has the DNA TGTGCCAGCAGCCAAGGACAGACCTACACCGGGGAGCTGTTTTTT. This codes for CASSQGQTYTGELFF.

The chain employs TRBV3-1 (or the pseudogene TRBV3-2) and TRBJ2-6, with 7 bases aligning to TRBD1. The CDR3 runs to 19 residues. The germline V gene has CDR1 LGHDT and CDR2 YNNKEL (reference sequence). After removal of 3 bases from V and 0 bases from J, the junction contained 11 bases not matched to a gene. This CDR3 is CASSHHETGIHSGANVLTF. The CDR3 DNA reads as TGTGCCAGCAGCCACCATGAGACAGGGATCCACTCTGGGGCCAACGTCCTGACTTTC.

V gene TRBV6-2 or TRBV6-3 combines with J gene TRBJ2-5, with a tentative D call TRBD2 (6 bases). This CDR3 contains 17 residues. Deletions cut 2 bases from V and 2 bases from J, with 18 bases between. Germline values: CDR1 MNHEY, CDR2 SVGEGT. In nucleotides, the CDR3 is TGTGCCAGCAGTTACCCCCCCTGGAGGGGAACACAAGAGACCCAGTACTTC. As protein: CASSYPPWRGTQETQYF.

A few counts support this clone. The chain employs TRBV16 and TRBJ1-2; no definite D call. V was pared by 2 bases and J by 4 bases, with 8 bases between. The CDR3 runs 13 residues. Germline V gene lookup returns CDR1 KGHSY and CDR2 FQNENV. CDR3 residues: CASSQGASYGYTF. The DNA of the CDR3 is TGTGCCAGCAGCCAAGGAGCGTCCTATGGCTACACCTTC.

The rearrangement uses TRBV5-1 and TRBJ1-4; D may be TRBD1 (6 bases). Per the germline V gene, CDR1 is SGHRS and CDR2 is YFSETQ. The CDR3 sequence is 16 residues long. V dropped 4 bases and J dropped 8 bases, with 21 bases sitting between them. The CDR3 is CASSPGDVQGVEKLFF. The CDR3 DNA reads TGCGCCAGCAGCCCCGGTGATGTACAGGGAGTAGAAAAACTGTTTTTT.

The chain carries TRBV19 and TRBJ2-5; TRBD2 aligns across 11 bases. There are 17 residues in the CDR3. Germline V gene lookup returns CDR1 LNHDA and CDR2 SQIVND (reference sequence). V was pared by 5 bases and J by 2 bases, with 10 bases of the junction left unmatched. This CDR3 is CASSPSGTSGLQETQYF. In DNA form, the CDR3 reads TGTGCCAGTAGTCCCTCCGGGACTAGCGGCTTACAAGAGACCCAGTACTTC.

This sequence joins TRBV2 and TRBJ1-5; D remains unclear. The length of the CDR3 is 15 residues. Germline V gene data show CDR1 as SNHLY and CDR2 as FYNNEI. V was pared by 4 bases and J by 1 base, with 11 bases between. CDR3 protein: CASSATWQSNQPQHF. The CDR3 region has the DNA TGTGCCAGCAGTGCCACCTGGCAGAGCAATCAGCCCCAGCATTTT.